The rows below give T cell receptor beta chains drawn from one sample of a study of blood T cell repertoires in COVID-19. Produced via immunoSEQ multiplex PCR; TCRdb's table is partial and in-frame only. The data hold over 150,000 clones, with 60% to 80% observed a single time. The sample taken for sequencing was peripheral blood. Source of these receptors: a man between 65 and 85 years old with acute or convalescent COVID-19. Both conserved end residues are part of each CDR3. Fields, in order: J gene, D gene, V gene, clone size, CDR3 protein, CDR3 DNA. D genes are given only for firm matches. The size of a clone is reported for some rows only, either as once, few or many, or as a class for expanded clones.

TRBJ1-2	TRBD1	TRBV10-3	NA	CAASKPGQGNYGYTF	TGTGCCGCCTCGAAACCGGGACAGGGAAACTATGGCTACACCTTC
TRBJ1-2	TRBD1	TRBV5-1	NA	CASSADRGPGYTF	TGCGCCAGCAGCGCGGACAGGGGGCCTGGCTACACCTTC
TRBJ2-5	TRBD2	TRBV9	NA	CASGTSGSGGQETQYF	TGTGCCAGCGGGACTAGCGGGAGCGGAGGACAAGAGACCCAGTACTTC
TRBJ1-5	NA	TRBV3-1/TRBV3-2	NA	CASSQDGGRGQPQHF	TGTGCCAGCAGCCAAGATGGCGGTAGGGGTCAGCCCCAGCATTTT
TRBJ1-2	NA	TRBV5-1	NA	CASSLGSGYGYTF	TGCGCCAGCAGCTTGGGTTCAGGGTATGGCTACACCTTC
TRBJ1-2	NA	TRBV28	NA	CASSSGEARSYGYTF	TGTGCCAGCAGTTCGGGGGAGGCAAGAAGCTATGGCTACACCTTC
TRBJ1-3	NA	TRBV5-4	NA	CASSPPGVFSGNTIYF	TGTGCCAGCAGCCCCCCGGGGGTCTTTTCTGGAAACACCATATATTTT
TRBJ1-2	NA	TRBV29-1	NA	CSVETWREEAVYGYTF	TGCAGCGTTGAAACGTGGCGGGAGGAGGCGGTGTACGGCTACACCTTC
TRBJ2-3	NA	TRBV29-1	once	CSGTLAGTDTQYF	TGCAGCGGAACGTTAGCGGGCACAGATACGCAGTATTTT
TRBJ2-2	TRBD1	TRBV10-1	few	CASSPGQEVGELFF	TGCGCCAGCAGTCCGGGACAGGAGGTCGGGGAGCTGTTTTTT
TRBJ1-1	TRBD1	TRBV5-1	once	CASSHDRGNTEAFF	TGCGCCAGCAGCCATGACAGGGGGAACACTGAAGCTTTCTTT
TRBJ2-6	NA	TRBV5-4	NA	CASSPPTASGANVLTF	TGTGCCAGCAGCCCGCCGACAGCCTCTGGGGCCAACGTCCTGACTTTC
TRBJ1-5	NA	TRBV19	NA	CASSPSGGDGAQHF	TGTGCCAGTAGCCCCTCTGGGGGCGATGGGGCCCAGCATTTT
TRBJ2-1	NA	TRBV20-1	NA	CSAGPYNEQFF	TGCAGTGCTGGCCCCTACAATGAGCAGTTCTTC
TRBJ2-1	TRBD2	TRBV2	few	CASSKGLAGYNEQFF	TGTGCCAGCAGTAAGGGACTAGCGGGATACAATGAGCAGTTCTTC
TRBJ2-4	NA	TRBV10-3	NA	CAISEQGEAKNIQYF	TGTGCCATCAGTGAACAGGGCGAGGCCAAAAACATTCAGTACTTC
TRBJ1-5	NA	TRBV6-1	NA	CASSDTGGQPQHF	TGTGCCAGCAGTGATACGGGGGGTCAGCCCCAGCATTTT
TRBJ2-6	TRBD1	TRBV28	NA	CASSPNRGRLSGANVLTF	TGTGCCAGCAGTCCGAACAGGGGGCGTCTGTCTGGGGCCAACGTCCTGACTTTC
TRBJ2-7	TRBD2	TRBV11-3	NA	CASSLARGTRFYEQYF	TGTGCCAGCAGCTTAGCCAGAGGGACTAGATTCTACGAGCAGTACTTC
TRBJ2-5	NA	TRBV11-2	NA	CASSFGQSETQYF	TGTGCCAGCAGCTTCGGACAGTCAGAGACCCAGTACTTC
TRBJ1-5	NA	TRBV5-1	NA	CASSPIDFNQPQHF	TGCGCCAGCAGCCCTATCGATTTCAATCAGCCCCAGCATTTT
TRBJ1-2	TRBD1	TRBV5-1	NA	CASSLDRGYGYTF	TGCGCCAGCAGCTTGGACAGGGGTTACGGCTACACCTTC
TRBJ2-3	NA	TRBV3-1/TRBV3-2	NA	CASSQGGADTQYF	TGTGCCAGCAGCCAAGGGGGAGCAGATACGCAGTATTTT
TRBJ1-1	TRBD1	TRBV25-1	many	CASTTGANTEAFF	TGTGCCAGCACAACAGGGGCGAACACTGAAGCTTTCTTT
TRBJ1-6	TRBD1	TRBV7-9	NA	CASSPGQGNSPLHF	TGTGCCAGCAGCCCCGGACAGGGGAATTCACCCCTCCACTTT
TRBJ2-1	TRBD2	TRBV19	once	CASRETSGSYNEQFF	TGTGCCAGTAGAGAGACTAGCGGGTCGTACAATGAGCAGTTCTTC
TRBJ2-1	NA	TRBV6-5	NA	CASSYSRGNEQFF	TGTGCCAGCAGTTACTCTAGGGGGAATGAGCAGTTCTTC
TRBJ2-6	NA	TRBV7-9	few	CASSLWLSGANVLTF	TGTGCCAGCAGCTTATGGCTCTCTGGGGCCAACGTCCTGACTTTC
TRBJ2-7	NA	TRBV11-2	NA	CASSLGRGPYEQYF	TGTGCCAGCAGCTTGGGCAGGGGTCCCTACGAGCAGTACTTC
TRBJ1-1	NA	TRBV2	few	CASSGALTGLREAFF	TGTGCCAGCAGTGGGGCACTTACAGGGCTAAGGGAAGCTTTCTTT
TRBJ1-1	TRBD1	TRBV19	NA	CASIPYADRGLNTEAFF	TGTGCCAGTATTCCGTACGCGGACAGGGGGCTAAACACTGAAGCTTTCTTT
TRBJ1-1	NA	TRBV6-5	NA	CASDLLGMNTEAFF	TGTGCCAGCGATCTCCTAGGAATGAACACTGAAGCTTTCTTT
TRBJ1-6	NA	TRBV5-5	NA	CASTVGNNSPLHF	TGTGCCAGCACCGTGGGCAATAATTCACCCCTCCACTTT
TRBJ1-5	NA	TRBV6-5	once	CASIGQPNQPQHF	TGTGCCAGCATAGGACAGCCCAATCAGCCCCAGCATTTT
TRBJ2-7	TRBD2	TRBV6-5	NA	CASSERDGSYEQYF	TGTGCCAGCAGCGAGCGGGATGGGTCCTACGAGCAGTACTTC
TRBJ1-3	NA	TRBV7-9	NA	CASSLQSGGERNTIYF	TGTGCCAGCAGCTTACAGAGCGGCGGGGAGAGAAACACCATATATTTT
TRBJ1-6	NA	TRBV27	NA	CASSSWTVGSYNSPLHF	TGTGCCAGCAGTTCCTGGACAGTGGGCTCCTATAATTCACCCCTCCACTTT
TRBJ2-3	TRBD2	TRBV7-6	few	CASSFGGGTDTQYF	TGTGCCAGCAGCTTCGGGGGGGGCACAGATACGCAGTATTTT
TRBJ1-5	NA	TRBV30	NA	CAWSVGGGDQPQHF	TGTGCCTGGAGTGTTGGGGGGGGCGATCAGCCCCAGCATTTT
TRBJ1-1	NA	TRBV19	NA	CASSLHLNTEAFF	TGTGCCAGTAGCTTACACCTGAACACTGAAGCTTTCTTT
TRBJ2-1	NA	TRBV6-4	few	CASSGPRGGGIEQFF	TGTGCCAGCAGTGGGCCCCGCGGCGGAGGAATTGAGCAGTTCTTC
TRBJ2-7	NA	TRBV5-4	NA	CASSLIGSFQSYEQYF	TGTGCCAGCAGCTTGATCGGGAGCTTTCAGTCCTACGAGCAGTACTTC
TRBJ2-6	NA	TRBV3-1/TRBV3-2	NA	CASSQDLGGTGANVLTF	TGTGCCAGCAGCCAAGATCTCGGGGGAACTGGGGCCAACGTCCTGACTTTC
TRBJ2-5	NA	TRBV15	NA	CATSRVQGQETQYF	TGTGCCACCAGCAGAGTGCAGGGGCAAGAGACCCAGTACTTC
TRBJ2-1	TRBD1	TRBV7-2	NA	CASSLAFGQGDNEQFF	TGTGCCAGCAGCTTAGCGTTTGGACAGGGTGACAATGAGCAGTTCTTC
TRBJ2-1	TRBD2	TRBV9	NA	CASSPTPGREGYNEQFF	TGTGCCAGCAGCCCCACCCCCGGGCGGGAGGGCTACAATGAGCAGTTCTTC
TRBJ1-5	NA	TRBV28	NA	CASSGSNQPQHF	TGTGCCAGCAGCGGTAGCAATCAGCCCCAGCATTTT
TRBJ2-1	TRBD2	TRBV7-2	NA	CASSVRRESYEQFF	TGTGCCAGCAGCGTCAGGCGGGAGTCTTATGAGCAGTTCTTC
TRBJ1-1	NA	TRBV12-3/TRBV12-4	NA	CASSLEGRTEAFF	TGTGCCAGCAGTTTGGAGGGGCGGACTGAAGCTTTCTTT
TRBJ1-2	NA	TRBV6-5	NA	CASSTGQSNYGYTF	TGTGCCAGCAGTACGGGACAATCTAACTATGGCTACACCTTC
TRBJ2-3	NA	TRBV11-3	NA	CASSPRGSGTDTQYF	TGTGCCAGCAGCCCCCGAGGAAGCGGCACAGATACGCAGTATTTT
TRBJ2-7	NA	TRBV6-5	NA	CASSYTGSSYEQYF	TGTGCCAGCAGTTATACTGGGAGCTCCTACGAGCAGTACTTC
TRBJ1-1	NA	TRBV7-3	NA	CASSQPAGEAFF	TGTGCCAGCAGTCAACCCGCGGGTGAAGCTTTCTTT
TRBJ2-3	NA	TRBV6-5	NA	CASSPTSGAWYTQYF	TGTGCCAGCAGTCCGACCAGCGGTGCATGGTATACGCAGTATTTT
TRBJ2-3	NA	TRBV9	NA	CASSVGEHPTDTQYF	TGTGCCAGCAGCGTAGGTGAACACCCAACAGATACGCAGTATTTT
TRBJ2-2	TRBD1	TRBV11-2	NA	CASSMGQTTGELFF	TGTGCCAGCAGCATGGGACAGACCACCGGGGAGCTGTTTTTT
TRBJ2-2	TRBD1	TRBV5-1	NA	CASSIGQGVTGELFF	TGCGCCAGCAGCATAGGACAGGGGGTTACCGGGGAGCTGTTTTTT
TRBJ1-1	NA	TRBV25-1	NA	CASSDINTEAFF	TGTGCCAGCAGTGACATTAACACTGAAGCTTTCTTT
TRBJ2-5	NA	TRBV18	once	CASSSPGSKETQYF	TGTGCCAGCTCATCACCGGGCTCAAAAGAGACCCAGTACTTC